Described below is a single T cell receptor (beta chain) sequence and its context. Other DNA variants within this sample encode the same CDR3. Enrollees, roughly 18 to 95 years old, lived in 24 US areas. This specimen comes from a study of blood T cell repertoires in COVID-19. Study-wide context: Sources were T cells, B-cell-depleted T cells, or PBMCs; the material itself was cDNA or gDNA.

As originally analysed: Reference gene primers were amplified, and this amplification served to estimate nucleated cell counts. Produced via immunoSEQ multiplex PCR; TCRdb's table is partial and in-frame only. The DNA gave D and trimming, while V, J and clone size come from that table. The sample lists 150,000 to 200,000 clones, approximately 81% occurring once. CDR3 length equals 14 residues. The germline CDR1 and CDR2 sequences are MNHEY and SVGEGT. J gave up 0 bases and V 5 bases, and 1 base lay outside the gene matches. This TCR was recovered from a woman aged 50 to 65 who had recovered from COVID-19. The sequencing input was PBMCs or T cells enriched from blood (not recorded which). This chain joins TRBV6-2 or TRBV6-3 and TRBJ1-5; 7 nucleotides agree with TRBD1. CDR3 DNA sequence: TGTGCCAGCAGTAGGACAGGTAGCAATCAGCCCCAGCATTTT. Translating gives CASSRTGSNQPQHF.